The rows below give T cell receptor beta chains drawn from one sample of a study of blood T cell repertoires in COVID-19. Produced via immunoSEQ multiplex PCR; TCRdb's table is partial and in-frame only. This sample has hundreds of thousands of clones, with about 87% found just once. Source material: peripheral blood. These receptors were obtained from a man younger than 30 with COVID-19, enrolled during active disease. Both conserved end residues are part of each CDR3. A D gene is named only where the DNA matches it firmly. Rows may omit the clone size; those that give it use once, few, many or a size class.

V gene: TRBV9; D gene: .; clone size: .; J gene: TRBJ1-1; CDR3 DNA: TGTGCCAGCAGCGTAGAGGGGGGGAGCACTGAAGCTTTCTTT; CDR3 protein: CASSVEGGSTEAFF
V gene: TRBV28; D gene: .; clone size: .; J gene: TRBJ2-2; CDR3 DNA: TGTGCCAGCAGTTTATCCGAAAGACGGGCCGGGGAGCTGTTTTTT; CDR3 protein: CASSLSERRAGELFF
V gene: TRBV30; D gene: .; clone size: .; J gene: TRBJ1-5; CDR3 DNA: TGTGCCTGGTCGGGGGGCCTAGATCAGCCCCAGCATTTT; CDR3 protein: CAWSGGLDQPQHF
V gene: TRBV2; D gene: .; clone size: .; J gene: TRBJ2-2; CDR3 DNA: TGTGCCAGCAGGGTACAGGGAGCGAACACCGGGGAGCTGTTTTTT; CDR3 protein: CASRVQGANTGELFF
V gene: TRBV6-5; D gene: .; clone size: once; J gene: TRBJ2-1; CDR3 DNA: TGTGCCAGCAGTTTGGGGAGGTCCTACAATGAGCAGTTCTTC; CDR3 protein: CASSLGRSYNEQFF
V gene: TRBV2; D gene: TRBD1; clone size: .; J gene: TRBJ2-7; CDR3 DNA: TGTGCCAGCAGCACTACAGGGGCGGGCGAGCAGTACTTC; CDR3 protein: CASSTTGAGEQYF
V gene: TRBV2; D gene: TRBD1; clone size: .; J gene: TRBJ1-2; CDR3 DNA: TGTGCCAGCGAGACAGGGATAAACTATGGCTACACCTTC; CDR3 protein: CASETGINYGYTF
V gene: TRBV12-5; D gene: .; clone size: .; J gene: TRBJ2-3; CDR3 DNA: TGTGCTAGTGGTTTGTTATGGGGGCGGGGGAGCACAGATACGCAGTATTTT; CDR3 protein: CASGLLWGRGSTDTQYF
V gene: TRBV20-1; D gene: TRBD2; clone size: .; J gene: TRBJ2-2; CDR3 DNA: TGCAGTGCTAGTAGGCAGCGGGGCGGCACCGGGGAGCTGTTTTTT; CDR3 protein: CSASRQRGGTGELFF
V gene: TRBV19; D gene: TRBD1; clone size: .; J gene: TRBJ2-7; CDR3 DNA: TGTGCCAGTAGTGCCCGGCAGGGGGTATACGAGCAGTACTTC; CDR3 protein: CASSARQGVYEQYF
V gene: TRBV6-5; D gene: .; clone size: .; J gene: TRBJ2-3; CDR3 DNA: TGTGCCAGCAACTACGTCACCACAGATACGCAGTATTTT; CDR3 protein: CASNYVTTDTQYF
V gene: TRBV11-3; D gene: TRBD1; clone size: .; J gene: TRBJ1-1; CDR3 DNA: TGTGCCAGCAGCTTAACCTCAGGGGGGAACACTGAAGCTTTCTTT; CDR3 protein: CASSLTSGGNTEAFF
V gene: TRBV5-1; D gene: TRBD1; clone size: .; J gene: TRBJ1-6; CDR3 DNA: TGCGCCAGCCAACAGACAGGGGGCAATTCACCCCTCCACTTT; CDR3 protein: CASQQTGGNSPLHF
V gene: TRBV18; D gene: TRBD2; clone size: once; J gene: TRBJ2-5; CDR3 DNA: TGTGCCAGCTCACCCCCTCTGAGCGGGAAAGAGACCCAGTACTTC; CDR3 protein: CASSPPLSGKETQYF
V gene: TRBV12-3/TRBV12-4; D gene: .; clone size: .; J gene: TRBJ2-3; CDR3 DNA: TGTGCCAGCAGTTTACGGGTGAGGGATACGCAGTATTTT; CDR3 protein: CASSLRVRDTQYF
V gene: TRBV29-1; D gene: TRBD2; clone size: .; J gene: TRBJ2-1; CDR3 DNA: TGCAGCGTTGAAGGATGGACTAGCGGGAGGAATGAGCAGTTCTTC; CDR3 protein: CSVEGWTSGRNEQFF
V gene: TRBV7-9; D gene: TRBD1; clone size: .; J gene: TRBJ1-2; CDR3 DNA: TGTGCCAGCAGCCGCGGGGAAGGGGGCAGCTATGGCTACACCTTC; CDR3 protein: CASSRGEGGSYGYTF
V gene: TRBV3-1/TRBV3-2; D gene: .; clone size: .; J gene: TRBJ2-7; CDR3 DNA: TGTGCCAGCAGCGTGGCGGGCTCCTACGAGCAGTACTTC; CDR3 protein: CASSVAGSYEQYF
V gene: TRBV5-4; D gene: TRBD2; clone size: .; J gene: TRBJ2-1; CDR3 DNA: TGTGCCAGCAGCCCCTTTGAAAGCGGGAAGTACAATGAGCAGTTCTTC; CDR3 protein: CASSPFESGKYNEQFF
V gene: TRBV5-1; D gene: TRBD1; clone size: .; J gene: TRBJ1-3; CDR3 DNA: TGCGCCAGCAGCAGGACAGGGGCGAGCTCTGGAAACACCATATATTTT; CDR3 protein: CASSRTGASSGNTIYF
V gene: TRBV24-1; D gene: .; clone size: .; J gene: TRBJ2-5; CDR3 DNA: TGTGCCACCGCGGGAAGCCAAGAGACCCAGTACTTC; CDR3 protein: CATAGSQETQYF
V gene: TRBV5-5; D gene: TRBD1; clone size: .; J gene: TRBJ2-7; CDR3 DNA: TGTGCCAGCACCCGTCGGACAGGGGGCGCCTACGAGCAGTACTTC; CDR3 protein: CASTRRTGGAYEQYF
V gene: TRBV5-1; D gene: TRBD1; clone size: .; J gene: TRBJ2-2; CDR3 DNA: TGCGCCAGCGCCGGGACAGGGAACACCGGGGAGCTGTTTTTT; CDR3 protein: CASAGTGNTGELFF
V gene: TRBV28; D gene: .; clone size: .; J gene: TRBJ2-7; CDR3 DNA: TGTGCCAGCAGACTACAGGGTCCCTACGAGCAGTACTTC; CDR3 protein: CASRLQGPYEQYF
V gene: TRBV28; D gene: TRBD2; clone size: .; J gene: TRBJ2-7; CDR3 DNA: TGTGCCAGCAGTTTTAGGGCCATGACTAGCGGGATACGCGAGCAGTACTTC; CDR3 protein: CASSFRAMTSGIREQYF
V gene: TRBV2; D gene: .; clone size: .; J gene: TRBJ2-1; CDR3 DNA: TGTGCCAGCCTATGGGGGCAGGGGTATGAGCAGTTCTTC; CDR3 protein: CASLWGQGYEQFF
V gene: TRBV11-3; D gene: TRBD1; clone size: .; J gene: TRBJ1-6; CDR3 DNA: TGTGCCAGCAGCCTCGGGACAGGCCCCTATTCACCCCTCCACTTT; CDR3 protein: CASSLGTGPYSPLHF
V gene: TRBV12-5; D gene: TRBD2; clone size: .; J gene: TRBJ2-1; CDR3 DNA: TGTGCTAGTGGCCCGGGACTAGCGGGAGATCCGTTCTTC; CDR3 protein: CASGPGLAGDPFF
V gene: TRBV6-5; D gene: .; clone size: .; J gene: TRBJ1-1; CDR3 DNA: TGTGCCAGCAGTCTGGGGACAGAAGCTTTCTTT; CDR3 protein: CASSLGTEAFF
V gene: TRBV7-9; D gene: .; clone size: .; J gene: TRBJ2-1; CDR3 DNA: TGTGCCAGCACCGACAACTTCGATGAGCAGTTCTTC; CDR3 protein: CASTDNFDEQFF
V gene: TRBV6-4; D gene: TRBD2; clone size: .; J gene: TRBJ2-1; CDR3 DNA: TGTGCCAGCTCCTACTCGACTAGCGGGGACAATGAGCAGTTCTTC; CDR3 protein: CASSYSTSGDNEQFF
V gene: TRBV2; D gene: .; clone size: .; J gene: TRBJ1-5; CDR3 DNA: TGTGCCAGCAAGGGGACACCAGATCAGCCCCAGCATTTT; CDR3 protein: CASKGTPDQPQHF
V gene: TRBV6-1; D gene: .; clone size: .; J gene: TRBJ1-2; CDR3 DNA: TGTGCCAGCAGTGAAGTCGGGGGACCCCCTAACTATGGCTACACCTTC; CDR3 protein: CASSEVGGPPNYGYTF
V gene: TRBV19; D gene: TRBD1; clone size: .; J gene: TRBJ2-3; CDR3 DNA: TGTGCCAGTAGTCGGGACAGGGGGGGGCTCGGAGATACGCAGTATTTT; CDR3 protein: CASSRDRGGLGDTQYF
V gene: TRBV20-1; D gene: .; clone size: .; J gene: TRBJ1-4; CDR3 DNA: TGCAGTGCTACACAGGAAGAAAAACTGTTTTTT; CDR3 protein: CSATQEEKLFF
V gene: TRBV10-1; D gene: .; clone size: few; J gene: TRBJ1-5; CDR3 DNA: TGCGCCAGCAGATCCGTGGACGGGATGTGTAATCAGCCCCAGCATTTT; CDR3 protein: CASRSVDGMCNQPQHF
V gene: TRBV27; D gene: TRBD1; clone size: .; J gene: TRBJ1-2; CDR3 DNA: TGTGCCAGCAGACACTTCGCCGGGACAGGGGTCTATGGCTACACCTTC; CDR3 protein: CASRHFAGTGVYGYTF
V gene: TRBV19; D gene: .; clone size: .; J gene: TRBJ1-6; CDR3 DNA: TGTGCCAGTAGTATCTATCAGGGCCCCAATTCACCCCTCCACTTT; CDR3 protein: CASSIYQGPNSPLHF
V gene: TRBV29-1; D gene: .; clone size: .; J gene: TRBJ2-7; CDR3 DNA: TGCAGCGTTGAATTTAGAGCCGCCTCTTCCTACGAGCAGTACTTC; CDR3 protein: CSVEFRAASSYEQYF
V gene: TRBV9; D gene: .; clone size: once; J gene: TRBJ2-3; CDR3 DNA: TGTGCCAGCAGCCAGGGGGGTTGGGATACGCAGTATTTT; CDR3 protein: CASSQGGWDTQYF
V gene: TRBV9; D gene: TRBD1; clone size: once; J gene: TRBJ1-3; CDR3 DNA: TGTGCCAGCAGCCTTGGGACAGCAGATTCCCTTGAGACCATATATTTT; CDR3 protein: CASSLGTADSLETIYF
V gene: TRBV6-5; D gene: TRBD1; clone size: few; J gene: TRBJ1-5; CDR3 DNA: TGTGCCCCGACCGGGACAGATTGGCCCCAGCATTTT; CDR3 protein: CAPTGTDWPQHF
V gene: TRBV6-2/TRBV6-3; D gene: TRBD2; clone size: .; J gene: TRBJ2-2; CDR3 DNA: TGTGCCAGCAGTTACTCCTGGCTAGCGGGGACCGGGGAGCTGTTTTTT; CDR3 protein: CASSYSWLAGTGELFF
V gene: TRBV6-1; D gene: .; clone size: .; J gene: TRBJ2-3; CDR3 DNA: TGTGCCAGCAGTGGTCGGGTCTTAAGCTCCACAGATACGCAGTATTTT; CDR3 protein: CASSGRVLSSTDTQYF
V gene: TRBV28; D gene: .; clone size: once; J gene: TRBJ1-2; CDR3 DNA: TGTGCCAGCAGTTTACCGGTTGGTGTGGGCGGCTACACCTTC; CDR3 protein: CASSLPVGVGGYTF
V gene: TRBV19; D gene: .; clone size: .; J gene: TRBJ2-7; CDR3 DNA: TGTGCCAGTAGTATAGACGCGGGGCACGACGAGCAGTACTTC; CDR3 protein: CASSIDAGHDEQYF
V gene: TRBV2; D gene: .; clone size: .; J gene: TRBJ1-5; CDR3 DNA: TGTGCCAGCCACGGCGGTAGCTCCGGTCAGCCCCAGCATTTT; CDR3 protein: CASHGGSSGQPQHF
V gene: TRBV5-4; D gene: TRBD1; clone size: once; J gene: TRBJ2-5; CDR3 DNA: TGTGCCAGCAGCTCTCGTAGGGACAGGAGGGGGGAGACCCAGTACTTC; CDR3 protein: CASSSRRDRRGETQYF